This T cell receptor (beta chain) was captured in a study of cytomegalovirus exposure and HLA in healthy donors (dated by TCRdb to 2017 to 2019). Study-level background: An earlier analysis of some 550 of the donors reported 250 to 300 Gb of sequence data and 117 million unique TCR beta sequences from about 200 million T cells. An early release covering roughly 580 HLA-typed donors comprised 250 to 350 gigabases of sequencing data and tens of millions of unique TCR sequences. Among the roughly 400 genotyped donors, about 85% belonged to the genetic ancestry cluster associated with self-reported Caucasian donors. The study aimed to test whether signatures of past pathogen exposure could be identified by cataloging public T cell receptors. Using immunosequencing, the study profiled T cell repertoires from 640 or so subjects and related those repertoires to cytomegalovirus serostatus. Along with the approximately 650-subject first cohort, a separate validation cohort of around 110 different subjects was used. To predict cytomegalovirus infection status, the study brought together high-throughput TCR immunosequencing, statistical association of individual TCRs with disease status, and machine learning. To study patterns of TCR occurrence, a later analysis re-analyzed previously published TCR beta repertoires from 500 to 850 donors and added high-resolution HLA genotyping. In the later analysis, no new phenotypic data were used to find candidate immune exposures; instead, reliance was placed on TCR beta sequences and their occurrence across donors. To decide whether each TCR beta V gene segment behaved as functional or pseudogenic, an earlier analysis of some 600 of the donors relied on high-throughput TCR beta sequencing. Alongside the repertoire data, information on donor age, sex, ethnicity and CMV serostatus was compiled. Genome-wide SNP genotypes for about 65% of the roughly 700 donors were used in a later genetic analysis, which treated that subset as a discovery cohort. Every repertoire in the discovery cohort had been generated on one and the same sequencing platform. HLA typing included class I and class II loci at four-digit resolution. The number of typed donors differed by locus: roughly 620-630 for A, B, C, DRB1 and DQB1; approximately 520 for DQA1; 606 for DPA1; and roughly 470 for DPB1. Roughly 5 DR-DQ haplotypes were handled as single units for association and clustering, since linkage in the cohort was strong. Among some 400 genotyped donors of the cohort, an average of roughly 240,000 unique TCR beta nucleotide sequences were sequenced per donor, about a sixth of them non-productive.

Library prep was done by the immunoSEQ multiplex PCR assay. For the multiplex PCR, a mixture combining 60 forward primers for TCR Vbeta segments and 13 reverse primers for TCR Jbeta segments was used. Amplification of the CDR3 region of rearranged TCR beta genes was performed with a multiplex PCR assay on genomic DNA. On the Illumina HiSeq System, the amplified TCR beta libraries were sequenced as 87-base-pair reads. As for how the authors treated the data: A later analysis tallied roughly 80 million unique TCR beta chains across the 640 or so repertoires, and around 12 million of those chains were shared by two or more donors. Raw reads were error-corrected and collapsed into unique sequences by a nearest-neighbor algorithm in which closely related sequences were merged to remove PCR and sequencing errors. V, D and J gene segments were assigned by aligning CDR3 sequences to IMGT reference sequences. Each retained sequence needed at least a six-nucleotide match to both a V gene segment and a J gene segment. A rearrangement counted as productive if the CDR3 had no stop codons and remained in frame with V and J, and every other rearrangement counted as non-productive. CDR3 was defined by IMGT convention, running from the second conserved V-encoded cysteine to the conserved J-encoded phenylalanine. In an earlier analysis of just under 600 of the donors, sequences lacking an unambiguous match to a single V gene segment were excluded. An earlier analysis of about 600 of the donors called V segments functional above 56.7% productive rearrangements and segregating when the between-donor standard deviation exceeded 5%. To diagnose cytomegalovirus status from the catalog of TCR beta chain sequences, a statistical classification framework was built. V and J gene assignment, in a later analysis, came from comparing TCR nucleotide sequences with IMGT/GENE-DB human TR gene sequences. The TCRdist pipeline was used in a later analysis to assign CDR3 sequences and most-parsimonious VDJ recombination scenarios. In a later analysis, every TCR beta chain was defined by the combination of its CDR3 amino acid sequence and its V-gene family, and reads without a unique V-gene family were dropped. To address suspected cross-contamination and a sequencing artifact, a later analysis removed some 620 highly shared, low-generation-probability nucleotide sequences. A later analysis calculated a clonal expansion index for each public chain from normalized within-repertoire ranks of inferred template counts. Generation probabilities in a later analysis came from a VDJ recombination model fitted to out-of-frame rearrangements, and those results were checked against IGoR. Hypergeometric tests were used in a later analysis to score TCR-TCR, TCR-HLA and TCR-CMV co-occurrence, with a repertoire-size bias correction applied to the TCR pairs. To estimate false discovery rates, a later analysis permuted the HLA or CMV assignments 20 times. In a later analysis, co-occurring TCRs were grouped using DBSCAN, with TCRdist sequence similarity added in when clustering inside HLA-allele-positive subsets. Repertoires with fewer than 30,000 or more than 120,000 public chains, plus five repertoires with anomalous nucleotide sharing, were excluded from co-occurrence clustering. TCRdb limited this immuneACCESS table to in-frame rearrangements with V and J called. A share of clones is missing; checked studies link under half to unresolved V genes, and the rest is unexplained. V and J calls and clone size come straight from that table; D and trimming were deduced from the DNA. The table for this sample lists some 190,000 clones; 82% of them were counted only once. More than 1.5% of the sample is in the top ten clones.

What the authors observed across the whole study: Broadly in line with IMGT annotations, most TCR beta V segments showed up in productive rearrangements about 87% or about 30% of the time in an earlier analysis of under 700 of the donors. In a later genetic analysis, fewer N-insertions in productive TCRs were reported among donors in an Asian-associated ancestry cluster than the approximately 630-donor mean. A later analysis found that TCR association rates varied across HLA loci, with DRB1 alleles showing the most associated TCRs and HLA-C alleles the fewest. According to the authors, the approach could potentially be generalized to other disease states and immunological phenotypes. The presence/absence analyses assumed that sequencing depth was roughly uniform across donors, and that assumption may not be true. The only immune exposure information available for the cohort was CMV serostatus. Correlated functional status among segregating V segments might reflect linkage disequilibrium, but an unknown experimental factor could not be ruled out. Because HLA typing was missing for some donors at each locus, association tests included only the typed subset. A group of highly shared sequence variants was considered likely to be a technical artifact of the sequencing pipeline. Because counts were too low, more than 15 rarely observed V segments, including chromosome 9 orphons, were excluded from the earlier analysis of about 500 of the donors. A later analysis found that HLA-associated TCR beta chains were more clonally expanded and had lower generation probabilities than equally common non-associated chains. The study listed 150 to 200 TCR beta chains as associated with cytomegalovirus. A further reported finding was that TCR beta sequences accurately predicted the HLA-A and HLA-B alleles for most subjects in the first cohort. A later analysis reported that several top co-occurrence clusters appeared linked to parvovirus B19, influenza, CMV and Epstein-Barr virus. Most CMV-associated TCR beta chains appeared to be HLA-restricted in a later analysis, and the HLA associations seemed to be driven largely by CMV exposure. Most TCR sequences were seen in very few donors, while some public TCRs were found in many individuals. This cohort had only TCR beta chains sequenced, and the lack of alpha or paired-chain data limited which features could be detected. A few of the identified cytomegalovirus-associated TCR beta chains were confirmed in vitro to be specific for cytomegalovirus antigens. Strong co-occurrence of HLA alleles, especially DR and DQ, made assigning TCR associations to individual alleles difficult. In both the original and validation cohorts, the classifier was reported to diagnose cytomegalovirus status with high specificity and sensitivity. An association between a missense DCLRE1C variant and V-gene and J-gene trimming of TCR beta chains was found in a later genetic analysis and replicated in an independent cohort. Some IMGT-functional V segments, including TRBV6-2 and TRBV6-3, could not be told apart with the 87-base-pair reads, so those segments were excluded. Specific HLA alleles were associated with 15,000 to 20,000 TCR beta sequences at a false discovery rate of 0.05 in a later analysis.

The cohort comprised more than 550 healthy bone marrow donors. All cohort members were sampled while nominally healthy, although unrecorded immune exposures were likely present. The donor tested CMV seronegative and was one of the 352 seronegative cohort members. Every donor gave a peripheral blood sample, and the peripheral blood mononuclear cells from that sample were used for TCR beta sequencing. The Qiagen DNeasy Blood Extraction Kit was used to extract genomic DNA from the blood cell samples. Notes on this clone: Its antigen remains undetermined. No much larger clonotype is one base removed from it; base qualities were not supplied.

The CDR3 contains 16 residues, cysteine and phenylalanine counted. Only CDR3 DNA remains: 48 bases, in frame from the first base. Via the germline V gene, CDR1 is MRHNA and CDR2 SNTAGT. Compared with germline, V lacks 3 bases and J lacks 4 bases; bases without a gene match: 7. Source material: PBMCs. The rearranged segments are TRBV6-4 and TRBJ2-1; 9 bases in the middle match TRBD2. This sequence was found in a middle-aged man in good health and CMV-seronegative. The CDR3: CASSDIGLAPYNEQFF. The DNA sequence is TGTGCCAGCAGTGATATAGGACTAGCGCCATACAATGAGCAGTTCTTC.